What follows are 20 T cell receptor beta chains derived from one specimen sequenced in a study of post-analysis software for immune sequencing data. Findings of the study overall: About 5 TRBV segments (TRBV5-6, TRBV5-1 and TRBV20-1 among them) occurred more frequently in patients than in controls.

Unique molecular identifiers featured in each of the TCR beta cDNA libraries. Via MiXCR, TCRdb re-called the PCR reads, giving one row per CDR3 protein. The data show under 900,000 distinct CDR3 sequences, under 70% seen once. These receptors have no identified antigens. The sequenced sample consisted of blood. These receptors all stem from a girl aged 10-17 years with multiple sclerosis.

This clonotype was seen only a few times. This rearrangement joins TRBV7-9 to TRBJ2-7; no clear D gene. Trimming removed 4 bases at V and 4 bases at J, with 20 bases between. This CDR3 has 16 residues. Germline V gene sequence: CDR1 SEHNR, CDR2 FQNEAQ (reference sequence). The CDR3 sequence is CASSYPPVRTDYEQYF. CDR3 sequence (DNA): TGTGCCAGCAGCTATCCCCCGGTACGAACCGATTACGAGCAGTACTTC.

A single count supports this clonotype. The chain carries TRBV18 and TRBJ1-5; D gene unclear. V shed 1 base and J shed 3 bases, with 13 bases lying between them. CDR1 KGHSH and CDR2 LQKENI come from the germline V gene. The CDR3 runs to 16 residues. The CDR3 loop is CASSPLPRQVNQPQHF. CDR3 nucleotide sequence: TGTGCCAGCTCACCACTTCCACGGCAGGTCAATCAGCCCCAGCATTTT.

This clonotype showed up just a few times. In nucleotides, the CDR3 is TGTGCCACCAGGCAGGGACAGGCTACCTATGGCTACACCTTC. Translated: CATRQGQATYGYTF. This rearrangement joins TRBV10-3 to TRBJ1-2; 8 bases agree with TRBD1. Trimming took 10 bases from V and 4 from J; bases not matched to a gene: 11. The germline CDR1 and CDR2 sequences are ENHRY and SYGVKD. The CDR3 runs 14 residues.

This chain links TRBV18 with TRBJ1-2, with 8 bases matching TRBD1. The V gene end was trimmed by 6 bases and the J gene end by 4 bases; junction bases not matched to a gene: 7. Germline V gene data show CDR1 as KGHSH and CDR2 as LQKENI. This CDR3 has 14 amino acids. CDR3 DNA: TGTGCCAGCTCCCATGGACAGGGCACCTATGGCTACACCTTC. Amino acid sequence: CASSHGQGTYGYTF.

The CDR3 nucleotides are TGTGCCATCAGTTATAGTGAAGACAATGAGCAGTTCTTC. This sequence encodes CAISYSEDNEQFF. This rearrangement joins TRBV10-3 to TRBJ2-1; D gene ambiguous. V shed 5 bases and J shed 5 bases, with 10 bases lying between them. CDR3 length: 13 amino acids. From germline, CDR1 is ENHRY and CDR2 SYGVKD.

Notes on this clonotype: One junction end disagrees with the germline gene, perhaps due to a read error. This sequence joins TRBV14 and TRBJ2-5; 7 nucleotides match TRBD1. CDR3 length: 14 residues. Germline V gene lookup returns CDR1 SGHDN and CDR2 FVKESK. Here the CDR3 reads CGSSPGGQQETQYF. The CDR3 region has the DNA TGTGGCAGCAGCCCAGGGGGACAGCAAGAGACCCAGTACTTC.

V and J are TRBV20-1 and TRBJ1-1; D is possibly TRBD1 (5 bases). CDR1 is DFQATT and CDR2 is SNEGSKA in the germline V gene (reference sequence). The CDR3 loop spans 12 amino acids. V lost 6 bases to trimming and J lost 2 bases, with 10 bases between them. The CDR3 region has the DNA TGCAGTGCGGCAAGGGGCAACACTGAAGCTTTCTTT. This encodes CSAARGNTEAFF.

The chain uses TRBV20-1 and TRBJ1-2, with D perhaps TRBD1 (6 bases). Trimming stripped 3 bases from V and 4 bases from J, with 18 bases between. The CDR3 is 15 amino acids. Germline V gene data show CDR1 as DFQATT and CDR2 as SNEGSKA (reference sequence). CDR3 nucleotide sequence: TGCAGTGCTAGTGGGGGGGACACTGAACTCTATGGCTACACCTTC. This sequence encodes CSASGGDTELYGYTF.

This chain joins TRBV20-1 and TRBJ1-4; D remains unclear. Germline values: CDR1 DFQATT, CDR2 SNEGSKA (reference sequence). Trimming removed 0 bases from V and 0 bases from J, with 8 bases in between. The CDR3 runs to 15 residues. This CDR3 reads CSARDRSATNEKLFF. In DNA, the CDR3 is TGCAGTGCTAGAGATCGCAGTGCAACTAATGAAAAACTGTTTTTT.

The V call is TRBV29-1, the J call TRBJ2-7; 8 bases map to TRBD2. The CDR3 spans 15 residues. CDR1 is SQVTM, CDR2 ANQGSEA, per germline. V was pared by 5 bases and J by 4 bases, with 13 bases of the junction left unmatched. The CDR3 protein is CSVSLVAGGIYEQYF. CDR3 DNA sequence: TGCAGCGTTTCTTTAGTGGCGGGGGGAATATACGAGCAGTACTTC.

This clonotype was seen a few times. CDR3 sequence reads: CSARGSHGLAGRGYDFEQYF. The CDR3 nucleotides read TGCAGTGCTAGGGGATCCCACGGACTAGCGGGCCGAGGATACGACTTTGAGCAGTACTTC. The J gene is TRBJ2-4, the V gene TRBV20-1; 11 bases align to TRBD2. The germline gives CDR1 DFQATT, CDR2 SNEGSKA (reference sequence). There are 20 residues in the CDR3. V lost 3 bases, J lost 13 bases, and 29 bases stayed unmatched.

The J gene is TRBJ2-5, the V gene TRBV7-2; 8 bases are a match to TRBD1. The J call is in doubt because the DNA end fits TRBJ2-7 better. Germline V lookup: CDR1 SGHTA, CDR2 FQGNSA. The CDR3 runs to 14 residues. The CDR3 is CASSARDRPYEQYF. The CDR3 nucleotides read TGTGCCAGCAGCGCCCGGGACAGGCCCTACGAGCAGTACTTC.

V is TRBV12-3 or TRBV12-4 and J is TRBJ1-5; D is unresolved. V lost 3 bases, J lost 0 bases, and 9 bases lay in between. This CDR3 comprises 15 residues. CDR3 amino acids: CASSFEQNSNQPQHF. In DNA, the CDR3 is TGTGCCAGCAGTTTTGAACAGAATAGCAATCAGCCCCAGCATTTT.

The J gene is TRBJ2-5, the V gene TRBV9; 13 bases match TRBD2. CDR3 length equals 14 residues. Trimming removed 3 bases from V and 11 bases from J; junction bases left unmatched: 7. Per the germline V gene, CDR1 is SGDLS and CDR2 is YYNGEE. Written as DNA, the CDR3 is TGTGCCAGCAGCGCCGGGACTAGCGGGAATCAGCAGTACTTC. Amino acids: CASSAGTSGNQQYF.

CDR3 amino acids: CSAGDSPNQPQHF. CDR3 nucleotides: TGCAGCGCCGGGGACAGCCCTAATCAGCCCCAGCATTTT. The chain joins TRBV29-1 to TRBJ1-5; 7 nucleotides match TRBD1. Per the germline V gene, CDR1 is SQVTM and CDR2 is ANQGSEA. J lost 4 bases, V lost 7 bases, and 7 bases had no gene match. This CDR3 has 13 residues.

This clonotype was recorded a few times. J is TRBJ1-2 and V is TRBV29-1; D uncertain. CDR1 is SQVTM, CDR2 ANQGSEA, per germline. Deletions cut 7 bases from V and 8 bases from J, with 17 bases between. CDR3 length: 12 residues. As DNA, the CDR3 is TGCAGCGCCCACAGTTCCGGGTACGGCTACACCTTC. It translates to CSAHSSGYGYTF. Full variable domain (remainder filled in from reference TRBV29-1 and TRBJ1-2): SAVISQKPSRDICQRGTSLTIQCQVDSQVTMMFWYRQQPGQSLTLIATANQGSEATYESGFVIDKFPISRPNLTFSTLTVSNMSPEDSSIYLCSAHSSGYGYTFGSGTRLTVV.

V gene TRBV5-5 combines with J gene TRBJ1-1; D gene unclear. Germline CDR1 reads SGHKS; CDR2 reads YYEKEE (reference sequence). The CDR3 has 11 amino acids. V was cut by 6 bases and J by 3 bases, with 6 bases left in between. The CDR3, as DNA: TGTGCCAGCACCTTTGACACTGAAGCTTTCTTT. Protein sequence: CASTFDTEAFF.

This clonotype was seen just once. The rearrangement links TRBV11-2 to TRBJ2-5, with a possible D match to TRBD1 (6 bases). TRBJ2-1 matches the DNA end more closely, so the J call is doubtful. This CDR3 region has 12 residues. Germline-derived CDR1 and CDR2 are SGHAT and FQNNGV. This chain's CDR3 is CASSSTQGTQFF. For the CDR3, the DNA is TGTGCCAGCAGCAGTACACAGGGTACGCAGTTCTTC.

The DNA for the CDR3 is TGCAGTGCTAGAGTGTGGACAGGGTCTGAGAACACCGGGGAGCTGTTTTTT. Its translation is CSARVWTGSENTGELFF. V and J are TRBV20-1 and TRBJ2-2; 8 nucleotides line up with TRBD1. The CDR3 consists of 17 residues. Germline loops: CDR1 DFQATT, CDR2 SNEGSKA (reference sequence). V dropped 1 base and J dropped 1; count of bases not matched to a gene: 8.

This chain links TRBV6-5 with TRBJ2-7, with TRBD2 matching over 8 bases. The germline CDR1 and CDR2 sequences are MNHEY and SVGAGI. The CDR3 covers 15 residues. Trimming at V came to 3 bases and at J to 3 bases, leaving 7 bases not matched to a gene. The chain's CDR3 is CASSYSSGGNYEQYF. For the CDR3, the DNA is TGTGCCAGCAGTTATTCCAGCGGGGGTAACTACGAGCAGTACTTC.